This T cell receptor beta chain was identified in a study of Ad26.COV2.S vaccination and SARS-CoV-2 variants. Study outcomes and limitations: Vaccinees showed greater spike-specific TCR breadth than placebo recipients. The breadth of spike-specific CD8+ and CD4+ T cell responses after vaccination was reportedly substantial. Total T cell responses were possibly underestimated by TCR breadth and depth analyses.

The CDR3 consists of 14 residues. The germline gives CDR1 SGHNT, CDR2 YYREEE (reference sequence). Trimming left V 3 bases short and J 0 bases short, with 9 bases between. Regarding this clone: The antigen remains undetermined.

TCRdb's copy holds only in-frame clones and misses some; the assay was immunoSEQ multiplex PCR. The sample lists around 350,000 clones, roughly 94% occurring once. J is TRBJ1-1 and V is TRBV5-4; TRBD1 might be the D (6 bases). The sequence was obtained from a human donor who had recovered from COVID-19. This sample comprised peripheral blood, obtained after recovery from COVID-19. CDR3 residues: CASSSTGMNTEAFF. In nucleotides, the CDR3 is TGTGCCAGCAGCTCCACAGGGATGAACACTGAAGCTTTCTTT.